This T cell receptor beta chain was identified during a study of blood T cell repertoires in COVID-19. The authors' processing: Amplification of reference gene primers was used by the study to estimate nucleated cell counts. The method was immunoSEQ multiplex PCR; TCRdb's version includes in-frame clones alone and lacks a portion of them. V, J and clone size are those of that table, while D and trimming were read from the DNA. This table holds 150,000 to 200,000 clones, 87% found once. The CDR3 sequence is 10 residues long. V was shortened by 6 bases and J by 8 bases, with 7 bases between the two germline ends. The germline CDR1 and CDR2 sequences are MNHEY and SVGAGI.

The gene calls are TRBV6-5 and TRBJ1-2; D gene ambiguous. The receptor comes from a man aged 40-49 years with active or convalescent COVID-19. The sample was peripheral blood. This chain's CDR3 is CASSAQGYTF. The CDR3 DNA follows: TGTGCCAGCAGCGCCCAGGGCTACACCTTC.